Following are 16 T cell receptor beta chains from one sample sequenced in a study of cytomegalovirus exposure and HLA in healthy donors. Primers for the PCR totalled 60 Vbeta and 13 Jbeta. Assay: immunoSEQ multiplex PCR; the TCRdb copy retains only in-frame clones and omits some. The specimen's table records 45,000 to 60,000 clones. The material sequenced was PBMCs. All receptors derive from a female donor in good health and CMV-seronegative.

The chain couples TRBV9 to TRBJ1-2; D unresolved. V was shortened by 7 bases and J by 8 bases, with 24 bases between the two germline ends. Germline V gene sequence: CDR1 SGDLS, CDR2 YYNGEE. This CDR3 comprises 15 residues. The CDR3 coding sequence is TGTGCCAGCTCGGGGAGGGCGGAGGGTGGAAGAGGCTACACCTTC. Residues: CASSGRAEGGRGYTF.

The rearrangement links TRBV7-3 to TRBJ1-5; 7 bases fit TRBD1. This CDR3 contains 14 residues. Germline lookup yields CDR1 SGHTA and CDR2 FQGTGA. V lost 5 bases to trimming and J lost 3 bases; unmatched junction nucleotides: 4. CDR3 bases: TGTGCCAGCAGCGGGGGACAGTTCAATCAGCCCCAGCATTTT. Protein: CASSGGQFNQPQHF.

The chain couples TRBV4-3 to TRBJ2-7, with D possibly TRBD2 on 5 matching bases. Per the germline V gene, CDR1 is LGHNA and CDR2 is YSLEER. V lost 0 bases, J lost 5 bases, and 11 bases lay in between. The CDR3 totals 14 residues. The CDR3 spells CASSQEGSGDEQYF. In DNA, the CDR3 is TGCGCCAGCAGCCAAGAGGGGTCCGGGGACGAGCAGTACTTC.

The V gene is TRBV27, the J gene TRBJ1-2; D is ambiguous. Germline-derived CDR1 and CDR2 are MNHEY and SMNVEV (reference sequence). This CDR3 contains 14 residues. Trimming cost V 2 bases and J 4 bases, with 11 bases left between them. This CDR3 is CASSLGPAPYGYTF. In DNA form, the CDR3 reads TGTGCCAGCAGTTTAGGGCCCGCGCCCTATGGCTACACCTTC.

V is TRBV6-7 and J is TRBJ1-1; no firm D call. TRBV6-7 is assigned to the ORF class and has an uncertain function. There are 11 residues in the CDR3. V was cut by 11 bases and J by 0 bases, with 7 bases left in between. The CDR3 protein is CAARLNTEAFF. The CDR3 nucleotides read TGTGCCGCGAGGTTGAACACTGAAGCTTTCTTT.

The rearrangement links TRBV18 to TRBJ1-1; D uncertain. The ends were cut back, 2 bases at V and 0 bases at J, with 10 bases in the middle. Germline V CDR1 and CDR2: KGHSH, LQKENI. The CDR3 has 15 residues. For the CDR3, the DNA is TGTGCCAGCTCACCAGCCACAGTATTGAACACTGAAGCTTTCTTT. It yields the protein CASSPATVLNTEAFF.

The rearrangement links TRBV5-1 to TRBJ1-1, with 10 bases aligning to TRBD1. Germline V CDR1 and CDR2: SGHRS, YFSETQ. Trimming removed 2 bases from V and 3 bases from J; junction bases left unmatched: 7. This CDR3 comprises 16 residues. CDR3 sequence (DNA): TGCGCCAGCAGCTTCGGGACAGGGGTTTTCGACACTGAAGCTTTCTTT. Protein sequence: CASSFGTGVFDTEAFF.

V usage is TRBV15 and J usage is TRBJ2-2; 9 bases are shared with TRBD2. J gave up 1 base and V 5 bases, and 5 bases lay outside the gene matches. Germline CDR1 and CDR2: LNHNV and YYDKDF (reference sequence). The CDR3 runs 16 residues. The CDR3 sequence: CATSAPSGKNTGELFF. For the CDR3, the DNA is TGTGCCACCAGCGCCCCTAGCGGGAAGAACACCGGGGAGCTGTTTTTT.

The rearrangement uses TRBV5-1 and TRBJ1-1; 7 bases are a match to TRBD1. CDR3 length equals 13 residues. With V trimmed by 3 bases and J by 5 bases, 4 bases remained unmatched. Germline V gene lookup returns CDR1 SGHRS and CDR2 YFSETQ. CDR3 region: CASSSVTGTEAFF. CDR3 sequence (DNA): TGCGCCAGCAGCTCCGTGACAGGGACTGAAGCTTTCTTT.

The rearrangement joins TRBV18 to TRBJ1-2, with 9 nucleotides matching TRBD1. The CDR3 length is 15 residues. V shed 3 bases, J shed 6 bases, and the junction held 8 bases outside the gene matches. Germline V CDR1 and CDR2: KGHSH, LQKENI. The CDR3 DNA follows: TGTGCCAGCTCACCTCTGGACAGGGGAAAAGATGGCTACACCTTC. Protein: CASSPLDRGKDGYTF.

The V and J genes are TRBV7-9 and TRBJ2-5; tentatively, D is TRBD2 (6 bases). The CDR3 length is 17 residues. Trimming removed 5 bases at V and 2 bases at J, with 21 bases between. The germline V gene has CDR1 SEHNR and CDR2 FQNEAQ (reference sequence). The CDR3 loop is CASSLLRGQTRQETQYF. CDR3 DNA: TGTGCCAGCAGCCTCCTTAGGGGCCAGACTAGACAAGAGACCCAGTACTTC.

The chain is built from TRBV5-1 and TRBJ2-3; 9 bases are shared with TRBD2. Germline CDR1 SGHRS, CDR2 YFSETQ. This CDR3 comprises 16 residues. V was clipped by 2 bases and J by 0 bases; unmatched bases: 4. CDR3: CASSFLTSGSTDTQYF. CDR3 nucleotides: TGCGCCAGCAGCTTCTTGACTAGCGGTAGCACAGATACGCAGTATTTT.

V gene TRBV27 combines with J gene TRBJ1-6, with D possibly TRBD1 on 6 matching bases. The germline gives CDR1 MNHEY, CDR2 SMNVEV (reference sequence). CDR3 length: 15 amino acids. V was cut by 6 bases and J by 8 bases, with 17 bases left in between. The CDR3 DNA follows: TGTGCCAGCAGCTTTACAGGGCCACCTGATTCACCCCTCCACTTT. Translating it yields CASSFTGPPDSPLHF.

Comments on this clone: A read error may produce the germline difference seen at one junction end. V usage is TRBV30 and J usage is TRBJ2-3; 12 nucleotides agree with TRBD2. The CDR3 runs to 14 residues. Germline CDR1 is GTSNPN and CDR2 is SVGIG (reference sequence). The CDR3 DNA sequence: TGTGCCTGGACTAGCGGGGGGGCCGCAGATAAGCAGTATTTT. As protein: CAWTSGGAADKQYF. Using reference TRBV30 and TRBJ2-3 for the parts outside the CDR3, the full variable domain is SQTIHQWPATLVQPVGSPLSLECTVEGTSNPNLYWYRQAAGRGLQLLFYSVGIGQISSEVPQNLSASRPQDRQFILSSKKLLLSDSGFYLCAWTSGGAADKQYFGPGTRLTVL.

The chain couples TRBV4-3 to TRBJ2-1, with a possible D match to TRBD2 (6 bases). Germline assignment: CDR1 LGHNA and CDR2 YSLEER. V was pared by 2 bases and J by 6 bases, with 14 bases between. The CDR3 totals 15 residues. The CDR3 here is CASSQTVEAGNEQFF. In nucleotides, the CDR3 is TGCGCCAGCAGCCAAACGGTCGAAGCGGGCAATGAGCAGTTCTTC.

The chain links TRBV30 to TRBJ2-7; 7 nucleotides agree with TRBD1. The germline V gene has CDR1 GTSNPN and CDR2 SVGIG (reference sequence). V was pared by 1 base and J by 0 bases, with 6 bases of the junction left unmatched. The CDR3 has 15 amino acids. In DNA form, the CDR3 reads TGTGCCTGGAGTGCTGACAGGGCGATCTCCTACGAGCAGTACTTC. This translates into CAWSADRAISYEQYF.